Sequencing of this TCR beta chain was carried out in a study of T cells in Graves' hyperthyroidism and ophthalmopathy. TCR beta CDR3 region amplification was performed from RNA transcripts. HTBI primers were the set used in a first-round RT-PCR of the TCR CDR3. TCRdb fed the multiplex PCR reads into MiXCR, producing one record per CDR3 protein. This sample has under 450,000 distinct CDR3 sequences, with around a sixth found just once. The length of the CDR3 is 12 residues. The V end lost 1 base, the J end lost 6 bases, and 6 bases lay between the germline ends. The germline gives CDR1 LNHNV, CDR2 YYDKDF (reference sequence).

The chain recombines TRBV15 with TRBJ1-1, with D hard to call. The sample comprised blood. The sequence came from a woman aged 18-35 years with Graves' hyperthyroidism. The CDR3 DNA sequence: TGTGCCACCAGCAGAGGGGCGGCTGAAGCTTTCTTT. It specifies CATSRGAAEAFF.